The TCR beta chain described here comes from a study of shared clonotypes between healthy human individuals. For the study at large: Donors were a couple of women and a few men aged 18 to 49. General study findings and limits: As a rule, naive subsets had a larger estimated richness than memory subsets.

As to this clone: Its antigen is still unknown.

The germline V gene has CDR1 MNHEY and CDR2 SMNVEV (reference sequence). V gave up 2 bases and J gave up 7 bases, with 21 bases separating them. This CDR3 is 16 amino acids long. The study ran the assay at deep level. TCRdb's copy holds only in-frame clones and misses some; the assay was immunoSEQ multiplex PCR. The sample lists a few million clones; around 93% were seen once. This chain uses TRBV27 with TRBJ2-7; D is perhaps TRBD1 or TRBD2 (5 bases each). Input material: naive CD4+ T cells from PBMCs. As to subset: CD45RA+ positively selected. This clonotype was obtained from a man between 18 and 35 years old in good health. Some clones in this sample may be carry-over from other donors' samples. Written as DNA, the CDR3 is TGTGCCAGCAGTTTACACCGGGACGGCTGGGGTGGGGAGCAGTACTTC. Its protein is CASSLHRDGWGGEQYF.